The next 29 T cell receptor beta chains were all read from a single sample in a study of blood T cells in healthy people across ages. Next came a second PCR, run for about 6 to 11 cycles, which used a sample-barcoded 5' primer along with a J-beta primer mix. TCRdb recomputed calls from the 5' RACE reads with MiXCR, one row per CDR3 protein. The table lists hundreds of thousands of distinct CDR3 sequences, roughly 21% of them singletons. Sequencing was performed on blood. Every receptor here comes from a man aged 70 or older in good health.

The chain links TRBV12-3 or TRBV12-4 to TRBJ2-3, with D possibly TRBD2 on 6 matching bases. This CDR3 is built from 14 residues. V lost 2 bases and J lost 6, with 12 bases in between. The CDR3 DNA sequence: TGTGCCAGCAGTTTATGGCGGGGAGCGGATACGCAGTATTTT. It yields the protein CASSLWRGADTQYF.

V usage is TRBV20-1 and J usage is TRBJ2-3; 9 bases are a match to TRBD2. With V trimmed by 3 bases and J by 2 bases, 3 bases remained unmatched. This CDR3 has 14 residues. Germline V gene data show CDR1 as DFQATT and CDR2 as SNEGSKA (reference sequence). CDR3: CSASAGGNTDTQYF. CDR3 in DNA: TGCAGTGCTAGTGCGGGAGGGAACACAGATACGCAGTATTTT.

This clonotype showed up just a few times. The CDR3 here is CASSVGPISWDEQFF. CDR3 DNA: TGTGCCAGCAGCGTAGGCCCAATAAGTTGGGATGAGCAGTTCTTC. This chain links TRBV9 with TRBJ2-1, with D uncertain. The V gene lost 0 bases and the J gene lost 8 bases, with 15 bases spanning the gap. Germline lookup yields CDR1 SGDLS and CDR2 YYNGEE. The CDR3 runs to 15 residues.

The rearrangement links TRBV2 to TRBJ1-5; D gene ambiguous. The ends were cut back, 4 bases at V and 1 base at J, with 8 bases in the middle. Germline CDR1 reads SNHLY; CDR2 reads FYNNEI. The CDR3 runs to 14 residues. The CDR3 region is CASSAVGSNQPQHF. Written as DNA, the CDR3 is TGTGCCAGCAGTGCTGTCGGCAGCAATCAGCCCCAGCATTTT.

In regard to this clonotype: This may stem from a read error, because a much larger clone lies one nucleotide away. Without the conserved terminal phenylalanine or tryptophan, this CDR3 likely stems from a read error. J is TRBJ2-5 and V is TRBV12-3 or TRBV12-4; TRBD1 agrees at 10 bases. The CDR3 totals 12 residues. The ends lost 3 bases at V and 11 bases at J; junction bases unmatched: 3. In DNA form, the CDR3 reads TGTGCCAGCAGTTTCGGACAGGGGGTACAGTACCTC. Its protein is CASSFGQGVQYL.

A few counts support this clonotype. CDR3 in DNA: TGCAGCGTCGAAACGACAGGGGGGGAGACCCAGTACTTC. Translated: CSVETTGGETQYF. The V and J genes are TRBV29-1 and TRBJ2-5; TRBD1 matches 9 bases. Germline CDR1 reads SQVTM; CDR2 reads ANQGSEA. The CDR3 consists of 13 residues. After removal of 6 bases from V and 5 bases from J, the junction contained 7 bases not matched to a gene.

J is TRBJ1-1 and V is TRBV20-1; no firm D call. Trimming took 3 bases from V and 0 from J, leaving 11 bases between them. The length of the CDR3 is 14 residues. Germline V gives CDR1 DFQATT, CDR2 SNEGSKA (reference sequence). The CDR3 DNA follows: TGCAGTGCTAGGATGGGCCGGTTGAACACTGAAGCTTTCTTT. Its translation is CSARMGRLNTEAFF.

This CDR3 reads CASNYRGGETQYF. The DNA of the CDR3 is TGTGCCAGCAACTACAGGGGAGGAGAGACCCAGTACTTC. The rearrangement joins TRBV12-3 or TRBV12-4 to TRBJ2-5; D possibly corresponds to TRBD1 (7 bases). The CDR3 is 13 residues long. V lost 7 bases and J 4 bases, leaving 13 bases between the germline ends.

V and J are TRBV5-6 and TRBJ2-1; 9 bases are shared with TRBD1. J gave up 9 bases and V 4 bases, and 11 bases lay outside the gene matches. The germline V gene encodes CDR1 SGHDT and CDR2 YYEEEE. This CDR3 region has 15 residues. The CDR3 DNA is TGTGCCAGCAGCGATGCGGGACAGGGAGGTAGTGAGCAGTTCTTC. Amino acids: CASSDAGQGGSEQFF.

The gene calls are TRBV11-2 and TRBJ2-7, with 12 bases identical to TRBD1. V was pared by 7 bases and J by 4 bases, with 5 bases of the junction left unmatched. The CDR3 consists of 14 residues. The germline V gene encodes CDR1 SGHAT and CDR2 FQNNGV. Written as DNA, the CDR3 is TGTGCCAGCACCCAGGGACAGGGGGCTTACGAGCAGTACTTC. Translating it yields CASTQGQGAYEQYF.

The rearrangement links TRBV6-6 to TRBJ1-1; D uncertain. V was pared by 0 bases and J by 11 bases, with 10 bases between. Germline V lookup: CDR1 MNHNY, CDR2 SVGAGI (reference sequence). This CDR3 is 12 amino acids long. CDR3 protein: CASSYSEGLAFF. The CDR3 DNA reads TGTGCCAGCAGTTACTCGGAAGGGTTGGCTTTCTTT.

The CDR3 sequence is CSPSGTAAEAFF. The DNA for the CDR3 is TGCAGTCCGTCCGGGACGGCAGCTGAAGCTTTCTTT. The chain links TRBV20-1 to TRBJ1-1; possible D gene TRBD1, 5 bases. V was trimmed by 8 bases and J by 6 bases, leaving 16 bases between them. The CDR3 has 12 amino acids. CDR1 and CDR2 (germline): DFQATT, SNEGSKA (reference sequence).

Only a few counts were recorded for this clonotype. This rearrangement joins TRBV6-2 or TRBV6-3 to TRBJ1-1, with 8 nucleotides matching TRBD1. The CDR3 runs 15 residues. Trimming removed 4 bases from V and 1 base from J; junction bases left unmatched: 5. CDR1 is MNHEY and CDR2 is SVGEGT in the germline V gene. The CDR3 sequence is CASSFRGLTNTEAFF. In DNA form, the CDR3 reads TGTGCCAGCAGTTTCAGGGGGCTAACGAACACTGAAGCTTTCTTT.

The rearrangement uses TRBV29-1 and TRBJ2-5; D tentatively fits TRBD1 or TRBD2 (5 bases each). V lost 0 bases to trimming and J lost 5 bases, with 19 bases between them. The CDR3 totals 16 residues. Germline lookup yields CDR1 SQVTM and CDR2 ANQGSEA. The CDR3 nucleotides are TGCAGCGTTGAAGATTTTGGCAGGGAGCCCTCGGAGACCCAGTACTTC. It yields the protein CSVEDFGREPSETQYF.

The table lists this clonotype with many counts. The J gene is TRBJ1-2, the V gene TRBV28; D gene ambiguous. The germline CDR1 and CDR2 sequences are MDHEN and SYDVKM. V was cut by 7 bases and J by 4 bases, with 16 bases left in between. The length of the CDR3 is 14 residues. The CDR3 protein is CASTNEGLIYGYTF. The DNA of the CDR3 is TGTGCCAGCACAAATGAGGGCCTGATCTATGGCTACACCTTC.

In its sample, this clonotype was seen a few times. The genes are TRBV12-3 or TRBV12-4 and TRBJ2-1, with 11 bases identical to TRBD1. The CDR3 is 14 residues long. Germline trimming cut 9 bases from V and 8 bases from J; bases unmatched to any gene: 9. The CDR3 spells CASRGTGGVYEQFF. The CDR3 DNA sequence: TGTGCCAGTCGGGGGACAGGGGGAGTCTATGAGCAGTTCTTC.

CDR3 region: CRTGRSSYEQYF. As DNA, the CDR3 is TGCAGGACAGGGCGGAGCTCCTACGAGCAGTACTTC. The chain combines TRBV20-1 with TRBJ2-7; 7 bases match TRBD1. This CDR3 region has 12 residues. Germline lookup yields CDR1 DFQATT and CDR2 SNEGSKA (reference sequence).

CDR3 loop: CASSSRGSGEQYF. DNA of the CDR3: TGTGCCAGCAGCTCTCGGGGGTCTGGCGAGCAGTACTTC. The rearrangement links TRBV7-9 to TRBJ2-7; the D gene is possibly TRBD2 (6 bases). Deletions cut 4 bases from V and 6 bases from J, with 13 bases between. The V gene's germline CDR1 is SEHNR and CDR2 FQNEAQ (reference sequence). This CDR3 is 13 amino acids long.

V gene TRBV19 combines with J gene TRBJ1-1; no clear D. Germline values: CDR1 LNHDA, CDR2 SQIVND (reference sequence). The CDR3 loop spans 14 amino acids. Trimming removed 5 bases at V and 0 bases at J, with 10 bases between. In DNA, the CDR3 is TGTGCCAGTAGTCTGGTCCAAGTGAACACTGAAGCTTTCTTT. It specifies CASSLVQVNTEAFF.

The rearrangement joins TRBV29-1 to TRBJ2-5; 7 nucleotides line up with TRBD1. The CDR3 is made up of 14 amino acids. The V segment lost 6 bases and the J segment 1 base; nucleotides outside the gene matches: 8. CDR1 and CDR2 (germline): SQVTM, ANQGSEA. The CDR3 reads CSVSGTESQETQYF. CDR3 sequence (DNA): TGCAGCGTCTCCGGGACAGAAAGCCAAGAGACCCAGTACTTC.

The chain joins TRBV6-1 to TRBJ1-5, with 12 nucleotides matching TRBD1. The CDR3 sequence is 16 residues long. Germline V gene sequence: CDR1 MNHNS, CDR2 SASEGT. The V and J ends lost 8 bases and 4 bases, in that order; junction bases with no gene match: 9. CDR3 nucleotides: TGTGCCAGCCGGGACAGGGGGCGGACGTGGAATCAGCCCCAGCATTTT. It codes for CASRDRGRTWNQPQHF.

The table lists this clonotype with a few counts. The chain uses TRBV7-9 and TRBJ1-1; perhaps TRBD1 as D (6 bases). In germline, CDR1 is SEHNR, CDR2 FQNEAQ (reference sequence). The CDR3 has 12 residues. The V end lost 5 bases, the J end lost 11 bases, and 15 bases lay between the germline ends. The CDR3 sequence is CASSPTGPAAFF. CDR3 DNA sequence: TGTGCCAGCAGCCCCACAGGGCCCGCGGCTTTCTTT. The whole variable domain, filled in from reference TRBV7-9 and TRBJ1-1, reads DTGVSQNPRHKITKRGQNVTFRCDPISEHNRLYWYRQTLGQGPEFLTYFQNEAQLEKSRLLSDRFSAERPKGSFSTLEIQRTEQGDSAMYLCASSPTGPAAFFGQGTRLTVV.

The rearrangement uses TRBV28 and TRBJ1-5; no firm D call. This CDR3 spans 13 amino acids. The V gene's germline CDR1 is MDHEN and CDR2 SYDVKM. The germline V and J ends were trimmed by 6 bases and 7 bases, with 13 bases remaining between them. In DNA form, the CDR3 reads TGTGCCAGCAGGTACCCCGGAAGACAGCCCCAGCATTTT. It specifies CASRYPGRQPQHF.

This clonotype was seen a few times. The V gene is TRBV15, the J gene TRBJ2-7; 8 bases are shared with TRBD1. The germline CDR1 and CDR2 sequences are LNHNV and YYDKDF (reference sequence). The CDR3 is 14 amino acids. V trimming: 4 bases; J trimming: 6 bases; junction bases outside the gene matches: 8. Written as DNA, the CDR3 is TGTGCCACCAGCATACTTGGACAGGGCGGCGAGCAGTACTTC. It yields the protein CATSILGQGGEQYF. The complete variable domain, with remaining parts taken from reference TRBV15 and TRBJ2-7, reads DAMVIQNPRYQVTQFGKPVTLSCSQTLNHNVMYWYQQKSSQAPKLLFHYYDKDFNNEADTPDNFQSRRPNTSFCFLDIRSPGLGDTAMYLCATSILGQGGEQYFGPGTRLTVT.

J is TRBJ1-5 and V is TRBV24-1; D perhaps matches TRBD1 (6 bases). The CDR3 is 14 residues long. Germline V gene lookup returns CDR1 KGHDR and CDR2 SFDVKD. The CDR3 DNA sequence: TGTGCGACGGCAGGACAGTCACTCAATCAGCCCCAGCATTTT. Translated, it gives CATAGQSLNQPQHF.

This clonotype was recorded many times. The CDR3, as DNA: TGTGCCAGCAAGCCCGGGACTAGCGGACACGAGCAGTACTTC. It yields the protein CASKPGTSGHEQYF. This chain joins TRBV12-3 or TRBV12-4 and TRBJ2-7; 11 bases are a match to TRBD2. V was pared by 7 bases and J by 5 bases, with 7 bases of the junction left unmatched. The CDR3 loop spans 14 amino acids.

In its sample, this clonotype was seen a few times. The chain uses TRBV18 and TRBJ2-3, with unresolved D. The germline V gene has CDR1 KGHSH and CDR2 LQKENI. V was trimmed by 2 bases and J by 4 bases, leaving 4 bases between them. The CDR3 covers 12 residues. Written as DNA, the CDR3 is TGTGCCAGCTCACCATTTTCAGATACGCAGTATTTT. As protein: CASSPFSDTQYF.

In its sample, this clonotype was seen a few times. This rearrangement joins TRBV24-1 to TRBJ1-2; D gene uncertain. Looked up from germline, CDR1 is KGHDR and CDR2 is SFDVKD. Trimming took 1 base from V and 11 from J, leaving 7 bases between them. The CDR3 runs 11 residues. CDR3 in amino acids: CATSDFRGYTF. CDR3 sequence (DNA): TGTGCCACCAGTGATTTTCGGGGATACACCTTC.

V gene TRBV5-1 combines with J gene TRBJ1-1; D perhaps matches TRBD1 (5 bases). Germline CDR1 and CDR2: SGHRS and YFSETQ. Trimming took 4 bases from V and 0 from J, leaving 7 bases between them. This CDR3 comprises 13 residues. DNA for the CDR3: TGCGCCAGCAGCGGGACGGTGAACACTGAAGCTTTCTTT. Translating it yields CASSGTVNTEAFF.